The 5 T cell receptor beta chains below come from one sample, sequenced in a study of T cell responses to AZD1222 COVID-19 vaccine. The method was immunoSEQ multiplex PCR; TCRdb's version includes in-frame clones alone and lacks a portion of them. The sample has 160,000 or so clones, around 92% seen once. The starting material was peripheral blood, obtained on day 0 of MenACWY control vaccination. These receptors came from an adult in good health.

This chain joins TRBV7-3 and TRBJ2-7; 11 positions match TRBD2. Trimming removed 2 bases from V and 0 bases from J; junction bases left unmatched: 9. Germline V gene sequence: CDR1 SGHTA, CDR2 FQGTGA. The CDR3 is 18 residues long. The CDR3 DNA reads TGTGCCAGCAGCTTACTAGCGGGAGGTACCTCCAGCTCCTACGAGCAGTACTTC. Translating gives CASSLLAGGTSSSYEQYF.

There are a few counts of this clone. The V call is TRBV7-9, the J call TRBJ2-1; D not resolved. Germline CDR1 reads SEHNR; CDR2 reads FQNEAQ (reference sequence). The CDR3 covers 14 residues. Trimming stripped 2 bases from V and 1 base from J, with 6 bases between. CDR3 protein: CASSLLGSYNEQFF. CDR3 sequence (DNA): TGTGCCAGCAGCTTATTGGGGTCCTACAATGAGCAGTTCTTC.

In nucleotides, the CDR3 is TGTGCCACCAGCAGAGATCAGGGGATCGGCACTGAAGCTTTCTTT. Its translation is CATSRDQGIGTEAFF. This chain joins TRBV15 and TRBJ1-1, with D perhaps matching TRBD1 (6 bases). CDR1 is LNHNV, CDR2 YYDKDF, per germline (reference sequence). The CDR3 is 15 amino acids. The V gene lost 0 bases and the J gene lost 4 bases, with 12 bases spanning the gap.

The chain combines TRBV5-1 with TRBJ2-2; a possible D gene is TRBD1 (6 bases). V was trimmed by 5 bases and J by 1 base, leaving 12 bases between them. The germline V gene has CDR1 SGHRS and CDR2 YFSETQ. CDR3 size: 15 residues. The CDR3 DNA sequence: TGCGCCAGCAGATTGAGCAGGGGGAACACCGGGGAGCTGTTTTTT. Translation: CASRLSRGNTGELFF.

The chain links TRBV5-1 to TRBJ1-2, with D perhaps matching TRBD1 (5 bases). The V gene's germline CDR1 is SGHRS and CDR2 YFSETQ. The CDR3 length is 16 residues. Trimming removed 5 bases at V and 4 bases at J, with 21 bases between. CDR3 loop: CASSLDLAKGTYGYTF. The CDR3 DNA reads TGCGCCAGCAGTTTAGACCTGGCAAAGGGGACCTATGGCTACACCTTC.